The T cell receptor beta chain under discussion was sequenced for a study of post-analysis software for immune sequencing data. On the study more broadly: Disease courses included relapsing-remitting, secondary progressive and progressive-relapsing multiple sclerosis. Study-wide findings and caveats: Five or six TRBV segments appeared more often in patients than in controls, and TRBV5-6, TRBV5-1 and TRBV20-1 were among these. When the samples were clustered directly with F measure, those that had been prepared in the same batch showed strong co-clustering. Significantly lower normalized Chao1 diversity was seen in multiple sclerosis patients than in controls.

As to this clonotype: Its target is not known.

Germline V lookup: CDR1 MDHEN, CDR2 SYDVKM. The junction had 12 bases not matched to a gene; V was cut back by 5 bases and J by 8 bases. CDR3 length: 15 amino acids. cDNA libraries of TCR beta carried unique molecular identifiers. Some 500,000 cDNA molecules were obtained per 1 to 10 million input T cells. TCRdb re-called the PCR reads with MiXCR, one entry per CDR3 protein. Found here are roughly 400,000 distinct CDR3 sequences, 30% to 40% of them singletons; the top ten hold around 8%. Sequencing was carried out using blood. The sequence derives from a girl under 10 years old with multiple sclerosis. This sequence joins TRBV28 and TRBJ1-1, with TRBD1 matching over 9 bases. CDR3 protein: CASSHRSTGGDEAFF. CDR3 bases: TGTGCCAGCAGTCACCGATCGACAGGGGGAGACGAAGCTTTCTTT.